A single sample is the source of the 8 T cell receptor beta chains below, sequenced in a study of response to subunit inactivated influenza vaccine. Each CDR3 protein is one row after TCRdb ran MiXCR on the RT-PCR reads. The sample consists of roughly 790,000 distinct CDR3 sequences, around 20% of them appearing once. The sequencing used PBMCs from blood, collected roughly 5 days after vaccination. The source is a man aged 50 to 60 who received an inactivated influenza vaccine.

The chain employs TRBV19 and TRBJ2-1; D tentatively reads TRBD1 or TRBD2 (5 bases each). Germline values: CDR1 LNHDA, CDR2 SQIVND (reference sequence). This CDR3 contains 17 residues. The germline V and J ends were trimmed by 4 bases and 0 bases, with 16 bases remaining between them. The CDR3 region has the DNA TGTGCCAGTAGTAAGCCGGGACCCTCCAACTCCTACAATGAGCAGTTCTTC. Protein product: CASSKPGPSNSYNEQFF.

This clonotype has just a few counts. V gene TRBV29-1 combines with J gene TRBJ1-4; D uncertain. CDR1 and CDR2 (germline): SQVTM, ANQGSEA. The CDR3 is 13 residues long. The germline V and J ends were trimmed by 8 bases and 0 bases, with 10 bases remaining between them. The CDR3 nucleotides are TGCAGCTATTCTACTTCAACTAATGAAAAACTGTTTTTT. Encoded protein: CSYSTSTNEKLFF.

The chain joins TRBV12-3 or TRBV12-4 to TRBJ2-5; possibly TRBD1 or TRBD2 for D (5 bases each). CDR3 size: 17 residues. V was clipped by 6 bases and J by 1 base, with 21 bases between them. Written as DNA, the CDR3 is TGTGCCAGCAGGCCCTCGGGTCGGGTCGGGACCCAAGAGACCCAGTACTTC. Translated: CASRPSGRVGTQETQYF.

This rearrangement joins TRBV16 to TRBJ1-5, with 7 nucleotides matching TRBD1. There are 17 residues in the CDR3. CDR1 is KGHSY, CDR2 FQNENV, per germline. The V gene end was trimmed by 4 bases and the J gene end by 0 bases; junction bases not matched to a gene: 9. CDR3 region: CASSLHDRAYSNQPQHF. The CDR3 DNA is TGTGCCAGCAGCCTACATGACAGGGCTTATAGCAATCAGCCCCAGCATTTT.

V gene TRBV12-3 or TRBV12-4 combines with J gene TRBJ2-7; TRBD1 might be the D (5 bases). V was clipped by 6 bases and J by 4 bases, with 13 bases between them. The CDR3 is 13 residues long. The CDR3 is CASRGRVGYEQYF. CDR3 nucleotides: TGTGCCAGCAGGGGCAGGGTGGGTTACGAGCAGTACTTC.

V usage is TRBV4-1 and J usage is TRBJ1-1; tentative D call: TRBD1 (5 bases). The V and J ends lost 1 base and 10 bases respectively, with 10 bases between them. Per germline, CDR1 MGHRA and CDR2 YSYEKL. The CDR3 is 12 amino acids. CDR3: CASSQGWGVAFF. CDR3 in DNA: TGCGCCAGCAGCCAAGGTTGGGGGGTAGCTTTCTTT.

The gene calls are TRBV7-9 and TRBJ1-1, with D perhaps matching TRBD1 (5 bases). The germline gives CDR1 SEHNR, CDR2 FQNEAQ (reference sequence). This CDR3 region has 13 residues. V was shortened by 3 bases and J by 4 bases, with 9 bases between the two germline ends. The CDR3 sequence is CASSFQGITEAFF. DNA of the CDR3: TGTGCCAGCAGCTTTCAGGGAATCACTGAAGCTTTCTTT.

This clonotype turned up a few times. The J gene is TRBJ2-1, the V gene TRBV12-3 or TRBV12-4; TRBD2 matches at 10 bases. This CDR3 is 17 amino acids long. With V trimmed by 6 bases and J by 6 bases, 14 bases remained unmatched. CDR3: CASRSAGGPLSVNEQFF. The CDR3 coding sequence is TGTGCCAGCAGGTCAGCGGGAGGGCCATTAAGCGTCAATGAGCAGTTCTTC.